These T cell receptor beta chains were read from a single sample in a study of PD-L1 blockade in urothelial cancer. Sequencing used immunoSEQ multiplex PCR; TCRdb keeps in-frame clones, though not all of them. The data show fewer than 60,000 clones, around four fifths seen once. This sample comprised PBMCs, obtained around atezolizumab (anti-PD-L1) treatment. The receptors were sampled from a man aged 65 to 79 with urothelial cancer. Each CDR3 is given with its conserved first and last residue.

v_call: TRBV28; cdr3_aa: CASRGQGARGYTF
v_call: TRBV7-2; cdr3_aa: CASTTSGGNQPQHF
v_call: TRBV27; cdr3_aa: CASSFSGRGETQYF
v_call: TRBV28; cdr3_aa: CASSQGGSWGNTIYF
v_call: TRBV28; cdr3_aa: CASSLDRTTTGANVLTF
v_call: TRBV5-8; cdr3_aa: CASSLINRVVPGELFF
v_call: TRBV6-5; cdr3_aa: CASSYSRSQGSQYF
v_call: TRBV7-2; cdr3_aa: CASSSAGSSRDGYTF
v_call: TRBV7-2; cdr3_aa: CASSLASGGADEQFF
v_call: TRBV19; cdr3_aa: CASSSAPGGSGYTF